This entry is about one T cell receptor (beta chain). Its antigen is as yet unknown. V was pared by 4 bases and J by 8 bases, with 12 bases between. This CDR3 spans 13 amino acids. Germline V gene lookup returns CDR1 SNHLY and CDR2 FYNNEI. Before the COVID-19 pandemic, during about 2010-2018, CD4+ T cells were taken from unexposed donors. Naive and memory CD4+ T cells came from enriched cryopreserved PBMCs. Clones were sequenced by immunoSEQ multiplex PCR, and TCRdb holds only the in-frame ones, with some missing. The sample lists about 65,000 clones; about 89% were seen once. The sample belongs to a study of CD4 T cells in relation to SARS-CoV-2 and coronaviruses. Study-level findings and limits: According to naive versus memory sequencing, detected responses are memory recall, not newly primed. Around 62% of donors had memory CD4+ clonotypes crossrecognizing SARS-CoV-2 and common cold coronavirus spike. No crossreactivity against non-spike viral proteins was tested here.

Input material: memory CD4+ T cells from PBMCs. The receptor was isolated from a human donor in good health. This chain links TRBV2 with TRBJ2-1; the D is unclear. The CDR3 region is CASSGNNEDEQFF. The CDR3 nucleotides read TGTGCCAGCAGTGGGAACAATGAGGATGAGCAGTTCTTC.